The rows below give T cell receptor beta chains drawn from one sample of a study of blood T cell repertoires in COVID-19. Here immunoSEQ multiplex PCR was the method, and the copy in TCRdb shows in-frame clones only, minus some. Counted here are about 70,000 clones, around 83% occurring once; the ten biggest clones make up roughly 3.9%. The material sequenced was peripheral blood. All receptors derive from an older man with active COVID-19. Each CDR3 is given with its conserved first and last residue. Fields, in order: D gene, V gene, clone size, J gene, CDR3 DNA, CDR3 protein. The D gene is left open where the match is weak. The size entry is marked missing in some rows and otherwise reads once, few, many or a size class.

>.|TRBV4-1|.|TRBJ2-7
TGCGCCAGCAGCCACCGCCGGGAAGATGGTTCGGAGCAGTACTTC
CASSHRREDGSEQYF
>TRBD1|TRBV19|.|TRBJ2-7
TGTGCCAGTAGTATAGCCCCGGGACAGGGGATCGACGAGCAGTACTTC
CASSIAPGQGIDEQYF
>.|TRBV5-8|.|TRBJ2-3
TGTGCCAGCAGGGGAGTTGGCCGAGGGGATACGCAGTATTTT
CASRGVGRGDTQYF
>TRBD2|TRBV15|.|TRBJ2-3
TGTGCCACCAGCAGAGTAGGCGGGAGACCAACCACAGATACGCAGTATTTT
CATSRVGGRPTTDTQYF
>.|TRBV13|.|TRBJ1-2
TGTGCCAGCAGCACAGGGTACGGCTACACCTTC
CASSTGYGYTF
>.|TRBV30|.|TRBJ2-1
TGTGCCTGGAGTGTACAGTACAAAGACAATGAGCAGTTCTTC
CAWSVQYKDNEQFF
>TRBD2|TRBV7-2|.|TRBJ2-7
TGTGCCAGCAGCACCGGGACTACTACCCAGCAGTACTTC
CASSTGTTTQQYF
>TRBD2|TRBV15|.|TRBJ2-3
TGTGCCACCAGCAGAGGGGGGAGGGGCACAGATACGCAGTATTTT
CATSRGGRGTDTQYF
>.|TRBV28|.|TRBJ1-5
TGTGCCAGCAGCTCGGGGGGGCATCAGCCCCAGCATTTT
CASSSGGHQPQHF
>TRBD2|TRBV7-2|.|TRBJ2-7
TGTGCCAGCACCGGGGGGGGCCGGGGGACCTACGAGCAGTACTTC
CASTGGGRGTYEQYF
>TRBD2|TRBV7-9|once|TRBJ2-3
TGTGCCAGCAGCAGCTTCGATCTAGCGGCTAGCACAGATACGCAGTATTTT
CASSSFDLAASTDTQYF
>.|TRBV30|.|TRBJ1-1
TGTGCCTGGAGTCAGGGACGCGGGAGTGAAGCTTTCTTT
CAWSQGRGSEAFF
>.|TRBV11-3|.|TRBJ1-4
TGTGCCAGCAGCCCGGGGGGTGGAAGAACTAATGAAAAACTGTTTTTT
CASSPGGGRTNEKLFF
>TRBD2|TRBV19|.|TRBJ2-3
TGTGCCAGTACCCCCCGCCTCGCGGGAGGGCGAGATACGCAGTATTTT
CASTPRLAGGRDTQYF
>TRBD2|TRBV11-3|.|TRBJ2-5
TGTGCCAGCAGCTACCGACTAGCGGGAGGGGGGGAGACCCAGTACTTC
CASSYRLAGGGETQYF
>TRBD1|TRBV28|.|TRBJ1-2
TGTGCCAGCAGCCCACCACAGGGGAACTATGGCTACACCTTC
CASSPPQGNYGYTF
>TRBD1|TRBV5-5|.|TRBJ2-5
TGTGCCAGCAGCCTCACCGGGACAGGGGCCTCCCAGTACTTC
CASSLTGTGASQYF
>TRBD1|TRBV7-2|.|TRBJ2-7
TGTGCCAGCAGCGGAGGGACAGGGGGCCCTCTTCAGCAGTACTTC
CASSGGTGGPLQQYF
>TRBD2|TRBV4-3|.|TRBJ2-1
TGCGCCAGCAGCCAGGGACTAGCGGGGGGGGATGAGCAGTTCTTC
CASSQGLAGGDEQFF
>.|TRBV3-1/TRBV3-2|.|TRBJ1-4
TGTGCCAGCAGCCAAGGGGGGCGCGGGGGTGAAAAACTGTTTTTT
CASSQGGRGGEKLFF
>.|TRBV11-3|once|TRBJ2-5
TGTGCCAGCAGCTTAGGCGGGTACCAAGAGACCCAGTACTTC
CASSLGGYQETQYF
>TRBD2|TRBV9|.|TRBJ2-7
TGTGCCAGCAGCCCCAGCGGGAGAGCCGCCTACGAGCAGTACTTC
CASSPSGRAAYEQYF
>TRBD2|TRBV24-1|.|TRBJ2-7
TGTGCCACCAGTGATGGGACTAGCGGAGCCTACGAGCAGTACTTC
CATSDGTSGAYEQYF
>.|TRBV12-3/TRBV12-4|.|TRBJ2-7
TGTGCCAGCAGCTTTGGGCCGGTTGAGCAGTACTTC
CASSFGPVEQYF
>.|TRBV6-5|once|TRBJ1-2
TGTGCCAGCAGGCAGGACAGAACCCCCGGCGGCTACACCTTC
CASRQDRTPGGYTF
>TRBD1|TRBV7-2|.|TRBJ1-1
TGTGCCAGCAGCTTAGAGGGGGCGGGCGACACTGAAGCTTTCTTT
CASSLEGAGDTEAFF
>TRBD1|TRBV5-6|.|TRBJ1-1
TGTGCCAGCAGCTTGGCCCCGACAGGGGGCCGGACTGAAGCTTTCTTT
CASSLAPTGGRTEAFF
>TRBD2|TRBV27|.|TRBJ2-7
TGTGCCAGCGGCCTCGGCGGGAGGGCCTACGAGCAGTACTTC
CASGLGGRAYEQYF
>TRBD1|TRBV5-5|.|TRBJ1-3
TGTGCCAGCAGCCCGGGGACAGGTCCCAGCTCTGGAAACACCATATATTTT
CASSPGTGPSSGNTIYF
>.|TRBV15|.|TRBJ2-1
TGTGCCACCAGCAGAGATATCTCGGACGGAGGGGATGAGCAGTTCTTC
CATSRDISDGGDEQFF
>TRBD1|TRBV6-1|.|TRBJ2-2
TGTGCCAGCAGTGAAGGACGGACAGGCCAGGAGCTGTTTTTT
CASSEGRTGQELFF
>TRBD2|TRBV14|.|TRBJ2-1
TGTGCCAGCAGCCAACCGGGACTAGTGTGGGGCTCCTACAATGAGCAGTTCTTC
CASSQPGLVWGSYNEQFF
>.|TRBV4-3|.|TRBJ2-7
TGCGCCAGCAGCCAAGATCGGCAGGCACTGGACGAGCAGTACTTC
CASSQDRQALDEQYF
>.|TRBV6-1|.|TRBJ2-2
TGTGCCAGCAGTGAAGTGGGGCCCGACAGCGGGGAGCTGTTTTTT
CASSEVGPDSGELFF
>.|TRBV18|once|TRBJ2-3
TGTGCCAGCTCACCAGGCCCTAGCACAGATACGCAGTATTTT
CASSPGPSTDTQYF
>TRBD2|TRBV11-3|.|TRBJ2-1
TGTGCCAGCAGCCCCGGGACTAGCGGCAACAATGAGCAGTTCTTC
CASSPGTSGNNEQFF
>.|TRBV5-6|.|TRBJ2-2
TGTGCCAGCAGCTTGACCAGAATGAACACCGGGGAGCTGTTTTTT
CASSLTRMNTGELFF
>.|TRBV24-1|.|TRBJ2-1
TGTGCCACCAGTGGGCCTCTCAATGAGCAGTTCTTC
CATSGPLNEQFF
>TRBD1|TRBV11-2|few|TRBJ1-2
TGTGCCAGCAGCGCCCCCGCCGGGACAGGGGGCTATGGCTACACCTTC
CASSAPAGTGGYGYTF
>.|TRBV6-2/TRBV6-3|.|TRBJ2-7
TGTGCCAGCGGCCCTGGACTCACCGCCGAGCAGTACTTC
CASGPGLTAEQYF
>.|TRBV19|.|TRBJ2-1
TGTGCCAGCGAGAGGGGGTTGGGTGAGCAGTTCTTC
CASERGLGEQFF
>.|TRBV5-1|.|TRBJ2-1
TGCGCCAGCAGCCAAACAGGCCCCCATGAGCAGTTCTTC
CASSQTGPHEQFF
>.|TRBV2|.|TRBJ1-2
TGTGCCAGCAGTGCTGCCACAGGGAGAGGTAACTATGGCTACACCTTC
CASSAATGRGNYGYTF
>.|TRBV11-1|.|TRBJ2-5
TGTGCCAGCAGCTTAGGGGCTACCCAAGAGACCCAGTACTTC
CASSLGATQETQYF